What follows are 21 T cell receptor beta chains derived from one specimen sequenced in a study of OX40 agonist ivuxolimab in advanced cancers. Libraries were prepared by immunoSEQ multiplex PCR; TCRdb keeps only in-frame clonotypes and omits some of them. In the table there are fewer than 90,000 clones, around nine tenths of which are singletons. Sequenced material: CD4+ or CD8+ T cells sorted from blood, taken in a trial of the OX40 agonist ivuxolimab. The receptors derive from an adult with an advanced solid tumor such as melanoma, head and neck, liver or kidney cancer.

The chain combines TRBV7-9 with TRBJ2-7; 7 nucleotides agree with TRBD1. Germline V gene sequence: CDR1 SEHNR, CDR2 FQNEAQ (reference sequence). CDR3 length: 15 residues. The V and J ends lost 5 bases and 0 bases, in that order; junction bases with no gene match: 7. The DNA of the CDR3 is TGTGCCAGCAGCGACTACCGGGACAGCTCCTACGAGCAGTACTTC. Translation gives CASSDYRDSSYEQYF. Looking up the rest from reference TRBV7-9 and TRBJ2-7 gives the full variable domain: DTGVSQNPRHKITKRGQNVTFRCDPISEHNRLYWYRQTLGQGPEFLTYFQNEAQLEKSRLLSDRFSAERPKGSFSTLEIQRTEQGDSAMYLCASSDYRDSSYEQYFGPGTRLTVT.

The rearrangement links TRBV28 to TRBJ1-3; perhaps TRBD1 as D (5 bases). The CDR3 totals 15 residues. Germline loops: CDR1 MDHEN, CDR2 SYDVKM. The V end lost 4 bases, the J end lost 0 bases, and 10 bases lay between the germline ends. In nucleotides, the CDR3 is TGTGCCAGCAGTTACGGGGGAAGCTCTGGAAACACCATATATTTT. The encoded protein is CASSYGGSSGNTIYF.

The CDR3 coding sequence is TGTGCCAGCTCACCACCGGCTATGTCAGCTTTCTTT. Its protein product is CASSPPAMSAFF. The gene calls are TRBV18 and TRBJ1-1; D is uncertain. The ends were cut back, 0 bases at V and 10 bases at J, with 9 bases in the middle. The CDR3 contains 12 residues. From germline, CDR1 is KGHSH and CDR2 LQKENI.

This chain uses TRBV2 with TRBJ1-3; D not resolved. The ends were cut back, 5 bases at V and 9 bases at J, with 14 bases in the middle. The germline V gene encodes CDR1 SNHLY and CDR2 FYNNEI. This CDR3 has 13 residues. CDR3 sequence: CASSYGERGTIYF. Here the CDR3 DNA reads TGTGCCAGCAGTTACGGAGAGCGGGGCACCATATATTTT.

This clone was observed a single time. The chain employs TRBV2 and TRBJ1-6; D gene uncertain. V lost 7 bases and J lost 14, with 21 bases in between. CDR1 is SNHLY, CDR2 FYNNEI, per germline. The CDR3 has 14 amino acids. The CDR3 here is CASTNRAPGQSLHF. Written as DNA, the CDR3 is TGTGCCAGCACTAACCGGGCCCCCGGGCAATCCCTCCACTTT. Full variable domain (outside the CDR3, taken from reference TRBV2 and TRBJ1-6): EPEVTQTPSHQVTQMGQEVILRCVPISNHLYFYWYRQILGQKVEFLVSFYNNEISEKSEIFDDQFSVERPDGSNFTLKIRSTKLEDSAMYFCASTNRAPGQSLHFGNGTRLTVT.

The CDR3 DNA sequence: TGTGCCAGTACGGGACTAGCGCAAGAGACCCAGTACTTC. This codes for CASTGLAQETQYF. The chain recombines TRBV2 with TRBJ2-5, with 10 bases lining up with TRBD2. V dropped 9 bases and J dropped 2; count of bases not matched to a gene: 3. Germline V gene sequence: CDR1 SNHLY, CDR2 FYNNEI. The CDR3 totals 13 residues.

The CDR3 is CASSGALSTEAFF. The CDR3 DNA reads TGTGCCAGCTCTGGAGCGTTGAGTACTGAAGCTTTCTTT. This chain links TRBV18 with TRBJ1-1; no firm D call. V was shortened by 6 bases and J by 5 bases, with 13 bases between the two germline ends. This CDR3 has 13 residues. CDR1 KGHSH and CDR2 LQKENI come from the germline V gene.

The gene calls are TRBV28 and TRBJ2-7; D remains ambiguous. The ends were cut back, 8 bases at V and 7 bases at J, with 9 bases in the middle. CDR1 MDHEN and CDR2 SYDVKM come from the germline V gene. The CDR3 is made up of 10 amino acids. The CDR3 DNA follows: TGTGCCAGCGGTAGAGGAGAGCAGTACTTC. This encodes CASGRGEQYF. The full variable domain, its missing parts supplied by reference TRBV28 and TRBJ2-7, is DVKVTQSSRYLVKRTGEKVFLECVQDMDHENMFWYRQDPGLGLRLIYFSYDVKMKEKGDIPEGYSVSREKKERFSLILESASTNQTSMYLCASGRGEQYFGPGTRLTVT.

The chain combines TRBV6-1 with TRBJ2-7; weak D call: TRBD1 (5 bases). Germline CDR1 reads MNHNS; CDR2 reads SASEGT. V lost 1 base and J lost 1, with 11 bases in between. The CDR3 runs 15 residues. CDR3 in DNA: TGTGCCAGCAGTGAAGGCGGCAGGGCGTCCTACGAGCAGTACTTC. Translation: CASSEGGRASYEQYF.

The rearrangement links TRBV7-4 to TRBJ1-5; D gene uncertain. V gave up 1 base and J gave up 2 bases, with 12 bases separating them. The CDR3 spans 16 residues. Germline V gene data show CDR1 as SGHVT and CDR2 as SQSDAQ. The chain's CDR3 is CASSLGALYGNQPQHF. The CDR3 nucleotides read TGTGCCAGCAGCTTAGGGGCCCTCTACGGCAATCAGCCCCAGCATTTT.

The chain uses TRBV6-1 and TRBJ2-2, with D perhaps matching TRBD1 (6 bases). Germline CDR1 MNHNS, CDR2 SASEGT. The CDR3 is made up of 16 amino acids. Deletions cut 4 bases from V and 4 bases from J, with 16 bases between. CDR3 DNA: TGTGCCAGCAGTGTCCGCCAGGGGCTAGGCACCGGGGAGCTGTTTTTT. Translated, it gives CASSVRQGLGTGELFF.

The V gene is TRBV10-3, the J gene TRBJ2-1; 14 bases map to TRBD2. Germline CDR1 reads ENHRY; CDR2 reads SYGVKD. The V segment lost 6 bases and the J segment 0 bases; nucleotides outside the gene matches: 4. This CDR3 spans 17 amino acids. In DNA form, the CDR3 reads TGTGCCATCAGGGGGACTAGCGGGGGTCCCTCCTACAATGAGCAGTTCTTC. Amino acids: CAIRGTSGGPSYNEQFF.

V gene TRBV11-2 combines with J gene TRBJ1-2, with 8 bases aligning to TRBD1. CDR3 length equals 14 residues. V was clipped by 4 bases and J by 5 bases; unmatched bases: 6. In germline, CDR1 is SGHAT, CDR2 FQNNGV. CDR3 protein: CASSSGQGSYGYTF. CDR3 in DNA: TGTGCCAGCAGCTCTGGACAGGGTTCTTATGGCTACACCTTC.

This clone was found once. The gene calls are TRBV7-2 and TRBJ1-1; weak D call: TRBD1 (5 bases). The CDR3 length is 14 residues. Germline V gives CDR1 SGHTA, CDR2 FQGNSA. V lost 5 bases and J lost 0, with 10 bases in between. CDR3 in DNA: TGTGCCAGCAGCCTAGGGGCTATGAACACTGAAGCTTTCTTT. Translating gives CASSLGAMNTEAFF.

The rearrangement links TRBV6-6 to TRBJ1-5; TRBD1 matches 7 bases. V lost 7 bases, J lost 1 base, and 7 bases stayed unmatched. CDR3 length equals 15 residues. The germline V gene has CDR1 MNHNY and CDR2 SVGAGI (reference sequence). The CDR3 loop reads CASKPGGFSNQPQHF. The CDR3 DNA reads as TGTGCCAGCAAACCAGGGGGGTTCAGCAATCAGCCCCAGCATTTT.

This clone was counted a single time. This chain connects TRBV4-1 to TRBJ1-1; TRBD1 might be the D (5 bases). Germline V gives CDR1 MGHRA, CDR2 YSYEKL. The V end lost 0 bases, the J end lost 7 bases, and 12 bases lay between the germline ends. The length of the CDR3 is 14 residues. The CDR3 sequence is CASSQDRGRIEAFF. Here the CDR3 DNA reads TGCGCCAGCAGCCAAGATCGGGGCAGGATTGAAGCTTTCTTT.

The count of this clone is one. The chain recombines TRBV5-1 with TRBJ2-2; TRBD2 is a possible D gene (5 bases). The CDR3 runs 12 residues. The germline V and J ends were trimmed by 5 bases and 8 bases, with 10 bases remaining between them. Germline V gene lookup returns CDR1 SGHRS and CDR2 YFSETQ. The CDR3: CASRDFPGELFF. The CDR3 DNA reads TGCGCCAGCAGGGACTTCCCTGGGGAGCTGTTTTTT.

The chain employs TRBV4-1 and TRBJ2-3; TRBD2 is a possible D gene (5 bases). CDR3 length equals 16 residues. Germline V lookup: CDR1 MGHRA, CDR2 YSYEKL. Trimming pared 5 bases from V and 0 bases from J, leaving 15 bases between. DNA of the CDR3: TGCGCCAGCAGCTTCCCGAGGCGGACTAGCACAGATACGCAGTATTTT. As protein: CASSFPRRTSTDTQYF.

V gene TRBV5-1 combines with J gene TRBJ2-2, with D uncertain. The ends were cut back, 8 bases at V and 0 bases at J, with 11 bases in the middle. The CDR3 runs 14 residues. Germline V CDR1 and CDR2: SGHRS, YFSETQ. The CDR3 DNA sequence: TGCGCCAGTACCGCGAGTGCGAACACCGGGGAGCTGTTTTTT. This translates into CASTASANTGELFF.

This chain connects TRBV30 to TRBJ1-6; D might be TRBD1 (6 bases). The ends were cut back, 0 bases at V and 4 bases at J, with 13 bases in the middle. The CDR3 consists of 16 residues. Germline CDR1 reads GTSNPN; CDR2 reads SVGIG (reference sequence). The CDR3 loop is CAWSVGKGDYNSPLHF. Here the CDR3 DNA reads TGTGCCTGGAGTGTTGGAAAGGGGGATTATAATTCACCCCTCCACTTT.

This sequence joins TRBV5-1 and TRBJ1-1, with 9 bases identical to TRBD1. The CDR3 is made up of 17 amino acids. CDR1 and CDR2 from the germline V gene are SGHRS and YFSETQ. V gave up 0 bases and J gave up 4 bases; unmatched junction bases: 10. The CDR3 bases are TGCGCCAGCAGCTTGGTACCTAGTGGACAGGGGAGCACTGAAGCTTTCTTT. Residues: CASSLVPSGQGSTEAFF.